This T cell receptor (beta chain) was sequenced for a study of T cell repertoires in ileal Crohn's disease (dated by TCRdb to the late 2010s). In the study overall: At the time of surgery, roughly 35% of patients were active smokers, and the median duration of disease was seven to eight years. Surgery was performed for a complication in all patients, with stricturing disease in approximately 60% and penetrating disease in approximately 40%. Roughly half of the patients were given postoperative therapy, with 15 to 20 on anti-TNF agents and 10 to 12 on thiopurines. The TCR repertoire was analysed in about 62 patients with Crohn's disease drawn from a prospective multicentre cohort. The study ran alongside a multicentre cohort designed to identify predictors of early endoscopic recurrence after ileocolonic resection. A Rutgeerts score higher than i0 was the definition used for endoscopic postoperative recurrence. A total of around 150 mucosal samples from some 57 patients were sequenced, collected from several sites on the surgical specimen as well as at postoperative endoscopy. Broader findings and caveats from the paper: Compared with non-smokers, patients who were active smokers at surgery showed a significantly higher proportion of clonal expansions (around 24% vs 18%, p=0.02). Higher high-frequency clone percentages at surgery were associated with endoscopic recurrence; all patients with clonality above 26.8% (18/57) had recurrence. Compared with CD4 T cells, sorted CD8 T cells contained more high-frequency clones, which suggests that the mucosal expansions were mostly CD8. Only a subgroup of patients, of unstated size, had mucosal CD4 and CD8 T cells sorted and sequenced.

Per the germline V gene, SNHLY is the CDR1 and FYNNEI is the CDR2. Inclusive of the bounding cysteine and phenylalanine, the CDR3 is 17 residues long. Left in the record is the CDR3 DNA by itself, 51 bases read in frame from the first base. The V end gives up 5 bases and the J end 1 base, leaving 6 bases in the junction not matched to a gene. To be eligible, patients had to be adults with ileal or ileocolonic Crohn's disease and an indication for ileocolonic resection. Whole ileal mucosal biopsies were stored frozen at -80°C before DNA extraction. Genomic DNA was extracted from frozen whole biopsies using a TRizol-based method and was quantified with a NanoDrop 2000 spectrophotometer. Concerning this clone itself: This clone's antigen is unknown. No clone much larger than this one lies a single base away; base qualities are absent.

For commercial TCRB immunosequencing, five hundred nanograms of biopsy DNA were submitted for each sample. A two-step, amplification bias-controlled multiplex PCR was used by Adaptive Biotechnology to amplify CDR3 regions from genomic DNA. Primers covering every V and J gene segment were used in the first PCR, while barcodes and Illumina adapters were added in the second PCR. CDR3 libraries were sequenced on an Illumina instrument. The original pipeline was this. Vendor-provided pipelines were combined with custom analysis of raw data in R/Bioconductor under R version 3.3.0. Clonality, ranging from 0 to 1, was calculated as the inverse of the normalised Shannon entropy of all productive clones. The repertoire share taken up by the top 100 clones defined high-frequency clones, and only clones that passed a 95% confidence test were kept. Overlap between samples was measured with the Morisita-Horn index, while repertoire diversity was measured with the Simpson index. TCRdb mirrors the immuneACCESS table, restricted to in-frame sequences. Some clones are absent from its copies; in checked studies, under half trace to an unresolved V gene, and the reason for the others is unknown. V and J calls and clone size follow that table, whereas D and trimming were derived from the DNA. This sample gives around 15,000 clones in total; 90% to 95% of them show up just once. 3% to 3.5% of the sample lies in the top ten.

The sequence came from an adult with Crohn's disease. The chain uses TRBV2 and TRBJ2-3; 13 middle bases align to TRBD2. Source material: ileal tissue. This receptor carries the CDR3 CASSTHGTSGGTDTQYF. The nucleotide sequence reads as follows: TGTGCCAGCAGTACCCACGGGACTAGCGGGGGCACAGATACGCAGTATTTT.